The entry below gives a single T cell receptor (beta chain) sequence along with its context. Its antigen remains unidentified. For the second PCR, which ran for roughly 6 to 11 cycles, a sample-barcoded 5' primer and a J-beta primer mix were used. Every cDNA molecule carried a tag from a template-switch adaptor bearing 12 random nucleotides. MiXCR was run by TCRdb on the 5' RACE reads, yielding one entry per CDR3 protein. The sample has approximately 730,000 distinct CDR3 sequences; around 46% are singletons. The sample belongs to a study of blood T cells in healthy people across ages. Study-level results: In older individuals, TCR beta diversity per million T cells was lower, falling roughly linearly with age. Calculation of diversity from one million T cells yielded estimates considered to be underestimates.

The sequenced sample consisted of blood. The clonotype comes from a woman between 55 and 75 years old in good health.

The DNA of the CDR3 is TGCAGTGCAAAAAGTGACAGGAACACTGAAGCTTTCTTT. Translated, it gives CSAKSDRNTEAFF. The chain has TRBV20-1 and TRBJ1-1, with D possibly being TRBD1 (5 bases). This CDR3 is 13 amino acids long. Germline V gene sequence: CDR1 DFQATT, CDR2 SNEGSKA (reference sequence). The germline V and J ends were trimmed by 6 bases and 1 base, with 12 bases remaining between them.